This T cell receptor beta chain comes out of a study of OX40 agonist ivuxolimab in advanced cancers. For the study at large: People in dose escalation had one of these cancers: hepatocellular carcinoma, melanoma, renal cell or head and neck cancer.

The CDR3 is 16 amino acids. Germline CDR1 is LNHDA and CDR2 is SQIVND (reference sequence). J was trimmed by 4 bases and V by 0 bases; bases with no gene match: 6. Method: immunoSEQ multiplex PCR; TCRdb's copy keeps in-frame clones and lacks some. The sample gives under 200,000 clones, approximately 94% of which show up once; about 0.31% is in the top ten. Samples were taken at baseline and on day 1 of cycles 4 and 7. The sample consisted of CD4+ or CD8+ T cells sorted from blood, taken in a trial of the OX40 agonist ivuxolimab. The chain couples TRBV19 to TRBJ2-1, with TRBD1 matching 7 bases. This clonotype was sampled from an adult with an advanced solid tumor such as melanoma, head and neck, liver or kidney cancer. As DNA, the CDR3 is TGTGCCAGTAGTATAGACGGTTGGGACAGATACAATGAGCAGTTCTTC. Amino acids: CASSIDGWDRYNEQFF.